Listed below are T cell receptor beta chains from one sample, sequenced in a study of T cell therapy product for transplant patients. Their antigens remain unidentified. Only in-frame clones appear in the TCRdb table, and some are missing; sequencing was by immunoSEQ multiplex PCR. The data contain about 1,000 clones, around 50% of them singletons. Material: a sorted cell population cultured from PBMCs. These receptors all stem from an adult in good health. CDR3s include the opening cysteine and the closing phenylalanine or tryptophan. The D gene is left open where the match is weak. The size of a clone is reported for some rows only, either as once, few or many, or as a class for expanded clones.

J gene: TRBJ1-3; V gene: TRBV11-2; clone size: few; D gene: -; CDR3 protein: CASSLEAVSGNTIYF; CDR3 DNA: TGTGCCAGCAGCTTAGAAGCAGTGTCTGGAAACACCATATATTTT
J gene: TRBJ2-3; V gene: TRBV6-4; clone size: -; D gene: -; CDR3 protein: CASSETSGGTDTQYF; CDR3 DNA: TGTGCCAGCAGTGAAACTAGTGGGGGCACAGATACGCAGTATTTT
J gene: TRBJ1-1; V gene: TRBV2; clone size: -; D gene: -; CDR3 protein: CASSGDTEAFF; CDR3 DNA: TGTGCCAGCAGCGGAGACACTGAAGCTTTCTTT
J gene: TRBJ1-2; V gene: TRBV11-1; clone size: once; D gene: TRBD1; CDR3 protein: CASRGTATGGYTF; CDR3 DNA: TGTGCCAGCAGGGGGACAGCCACTGGGGGCTACACCTTC
J gene: TRBJ2-3; V gene: TRBV15; clone size: -; D gene: TRBD1; CDR3 protein: CATSSDRGLRDTQYF; CDR3 DNA: TGTGCCACCAGCAGCGACAGGGGGCTGAGAGATACGCAGTATTTT
J gene: TRBJ2-3; V gene: TRBV27; clone size: -; D gene: -; CDR3 protein: CASNLKGGTDTQYF; CDR3 DNA: TGTGCCAGCAATCTAAAGGGCGGCACAGATACGCAGTATTTT
J gene: TRBJ1-1; V gene: TRBV30; clone size: large; D gene: -; CDR3 protein: CAWTLIGGSDTEAFF; CDR3 DNA: TGTGCCTGGACATTAATAGGGGGGTCTGACACTGAAGCTTTCTTT
J gene: TRBJ2-5; V gene: TRBV7-9; clone size: few; D gene: TRBD2; CDR3 protein: CASSSSPSSGGGETQYF; CDR3 DNA: TGTGCCAGCAGCTCATCCCCATCTAGCGGGGGGGGAGAGACCCAGTACTTC
J gene: TRBJ1-3; V gene: TRBV19; clone size: -; D gene: -; CDR3 protein: CASSGQSGNTIYF; CDR3 DNA: TGTGCCAGTAGCGGACAGTCTGGAAACACCATATATTTT
J gene: TRBJ2-2; V gene: TRBV19; clone size: large; D gene: -; CDR3 protein: CASSPNAAGELFF; CDR3 DNA: TGTGCCAGTTCCCCCAACGCCGCCGGGGAGCTGTTTTTT
J gene: TRBJ2-2; V gene: TRBV30; clone size: few; D gene: -; CDR3 protein: CAWRGFFTGELFF; CDR3 DNA: TGTGCCTGGAGAGGGTTCTTCACCGGGGAGCTGTTTTTT
J gene: TRBJ1-2; V gene: TRBV7-2; clone size: -; D gene: -; CDR3 protein: CASSSGRGGVRGYTF; CDR3 DNA: TGTGCCAGCAGCTCTGGCAGGGGTGGGGTGAGGGGCTACACCTTC
J gene: TRBJ1-3; V gene: TRBV7-2; clone size: few; D gene: -; CDR3 protein: CASSPYGTSGNTIYF; CDR3 DNA: TGTGCCAGCAGCCCCTATGGGACATCGGGAAACACCATATATTTT
J gene: TRBJ1-2; V gene: TRBV28; clone size: -; D gene: -; CDR3 protein: CASSSQGLDRAF; CDR3 DNA: TGTGCCAGCAGTAGTCAGGGTCTTGATAGAGCCTTC
J gene: TRBJ1-4; V gene: TRBV30; clone size: -; D gene: -; CDR3 protein: CAWSPDGRTNEKLFF; CDR3 DNA: TGTGCCTGGAGTCCCGACGGACGAACTAATGAAAAACTGTTTTTT
J gene: TRBJ2-7; V gene: TRBV2; clone size: -; D gene: TRBD2; CDR3 protein: CASGGGGINEQYF; CDR3 DNA: TGTGCCAGCGGCGGCGGGGGGATCAACGAGCAGTACTTC
J gene: TRBJ2-7; V gene: TRBV9; clone size: few; D gene: -; CDR3 protein: CASSVDVNSYEQYF; CDR3 DNA: TGTGCCAGCAGCGTAGATGTGAACTCCTACGAGCAGTACTTC
J gene: TRBJ2-2; V gene: TRBV4-1; clone size: -; D gene: -; CDR3 protein: CASSQEGLGTGELFF; CDR3 DNA: TGCGCCAGCAGCCAAGAAGGGCTCGGCACCGGGGAGCTGTTTTTT
J gene: TRBJ1-2; V gene: TRBV6-1; clone size: few; D gene: -; CDR3 protein: CASSSGRGEYGYTF; CDR3 DNA: TGTGCCAGCAGTTCGGGCCGAGGGGAGTATGGCTACACCTTC
J gene: TRBJ1-5; V gene: TRBV11-2; clone size: few; D gene: -; CDR3 protein: CASSLVGFGQPQHF; CDR3 DNA: TGTGCCAGCAGCTTAGTGGGTTTCGGTCAGCCCCAGCATTTT
J gene: TRBJ1-5; V gene: TRBV6-4; clone size: -; D gene: -; CDR3 protein: CASGVGGEQPQHF; CDR3 DNA: TGTGCCAGCGGGGTAGGGGGGGAGCAGCCCCAGCATTTT
J gene: TRBJ2-5; V gene: TRBV29-1; clone size: once; D gene: -; CDR3 protein: CSVCILGGEGRVETQYF; CDR3 DNA: TGCAGCGTGTGCATCCTCGGGGGCGAAGGACGTGTGGAGACCCAGTACTTC
J gene: TRBJ2-7; V gene: TRBV6-6; clone size: few; D gene: -; CDR3 protein: CASSQGNTAYEQYF; CDR3 DNA: TGTGCCAGCAGTCAGGGTAACACCGCCTACGAGCAGTACTTC
J gene: TRBJ2-7; V gene: TRBV9; clone size: -; D gene: -; CDR3 protein: CASSVGQSTYEQYF; CDR3 DNA: TGTGCCAGCAGCGTAGGTCAGAGCACCTACGAGCAGTACTTC
J gene: TRBJ1-1; V gene: TRBV5-4; clone size: -; D gene: -; CDR3 protein: CASSPERTNTEAFF; CDR3 DNA: TGTGCCAGCAGCCCGGAACGTACGAACACTGAAGCTTTCTTT
J gene: TRBJ1-4; V gene: TRBV7-2; clone size: large; D gene: -; CDR3 protein: CASSWAGARGEKLFF; CDR3 DNA: TGTGCCAGCAGCTGGGCCGGGGCGAGGGGTGAAAAACTGTTTTTT
J gene: TRBJ2-3; V gene: TRBV19; clone size: once; D gene: -; CDR3 protein: CASSEGPSTDTQYF; CDR3 DNA: TGTGCCAGTAGCGAGGGGCCCAGCACAGATACGCAGTATTTT
J gene: TRBJ1-2; V gene: TRBV7-9; clone size: -; D gene: TRBD1; CDR3 protein: CASSHPTGVYGYTF; CDR3 DNA: TGTGCCAGCAGCCACCCGACAGGGGTCTATGGCTACACCTTC
J gene: TRBJ1-4; V gene: TRBV29-1; clone size: -; D gene: -; CDR3 protein: CSVEGQLGQKLFF; CDR3 DNA: TGCAGCGTTGAAGGGCAGTTAGGGCAAAAACTGTTTTTT
J gene: TRBJ1-2; V gene: TRBV7-9; clone size: -; D gene: -; CDR3 protein: CASSQEAGYYGYTF; CDR3 DNA: TGTGCCAGCAGCCAAGAGGCGGGATACTATGGCTACACCTTC
J gene: TRBJ1-3; V gene: TRBV10-3; clone size: few; D gene: -; CDR3 protein: CAISDPLGTGNTIYF; CDR3 DNA: TGTGCCATCAGTGACCCTCTGGGGACTGGAAACACCATATATTTT
J gene: TRBJ1-1; V gene: TRBV6-1; clone size: -; D gene: -; CDR3 protein: CASSEVPATEAFF; CDR3 DNA: TGTGCCAGCAGTGAAGTCCCGGCCACTGAAGCTTTCTTT
J gene: TRBJ2-2; V gene: TRBV6-6; clone size: -; D gene: TRBD1; CDR3 protein: CASSYSIQGADGELFF; CDR3 DNA: TGTGCCAGCAGTTACTCGATCCAGGGGGCAGACGGGGAGCTGTTTTTT
J gene: TRBJ1-2; V gene: TRBV6-5; clone size: few; D gene: TRBD1; CDR3 protein: CASNRGRGNYGYTF; CDR3 DNA: TGTGCCAGCAACAGGGGACGCGGTAACTATGGCTACACCTTC
J gene: TRBJ1-2; V gene: TRBV4-2; clone size: -; D gene: TRBD1; CDR3 protein: CASTSQGQGLYGYTF; CDR3 DNA: TGTGCCAGCACCTCCCAAGGACAGGGACTCTATGGCTACACCTTC